This T cell receptor (beta chain) derives from a study of cytomegalovirus exposure and HLA in healthy donors. This clone was recorded a few times. 60 Vbeta and 13 Jbeta primers were used in PCR. The table came from immunoSEQ multiplex PCR; TCRdb's copy has only in-frame clones and leaves some out. The sample holds about 130,000 clones, 60% to 85% seen once. This CDR3 contains 15 residues. Trimming cost V 3 bases and J 1 base, with 13 bases left between them. Germline CDR1 SGHTS, CDR2 YDEGEE. The specimen sequenced was PBMCs. The V call is TRBV5-8, the J call TRBJ1-1; the D gene is possibly TRBD1 (6 bases). This receptor was taken from a man in his forties or fifties in good health and CMV-seronegative. DNA of the CDR3: TGTGCCAGCAGCTCATACAGGGCAGGGAACACTGAAGCTTTCTTT. Its translation: CASSSYRAGNTEAFF. Using reference TRBV5-8 and TRBJ1-1 for the parts outside the CDR3, the full variable domain is EAGVTQSPTHLIKTRGQQATLRCSPISGHTSVYWYQQALGLGLQFLLWYDEGEERNRGNFPPRFSGRQFPNYSSELNVNALELEDSALYLCASSSYRAGNTEAFFGQGTRLTVV.